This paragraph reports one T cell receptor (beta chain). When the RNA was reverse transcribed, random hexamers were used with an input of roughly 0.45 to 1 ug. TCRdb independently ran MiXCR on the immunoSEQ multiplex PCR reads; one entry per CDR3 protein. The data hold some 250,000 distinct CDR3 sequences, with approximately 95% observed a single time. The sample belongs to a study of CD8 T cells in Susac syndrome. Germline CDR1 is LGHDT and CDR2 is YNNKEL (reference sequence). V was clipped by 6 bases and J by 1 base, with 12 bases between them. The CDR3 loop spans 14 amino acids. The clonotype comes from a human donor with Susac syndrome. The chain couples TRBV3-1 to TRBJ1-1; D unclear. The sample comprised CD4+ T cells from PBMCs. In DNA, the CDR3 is TGTGCCAGCAGTGGGAAACCGGGGAACACTGAAGCTTTCTTT. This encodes CASSGKPGNTEAFF.